This T cell receptor (beta chain) was identified during a study of shared clonotypes between healthy human individuals (TCRdb year 2020). Looking at the study overall: A couple of women and a few men aged 18 to 49 years were included in the cohort. Leukapheresis yielded between about 0.94 and 10 billion PBMCs per donor. The study deeply sequenced blood TCR repertoires of several healthy adults to estimate repertoire size and the extent of clonotype sharing between individuals. For each donor, three plates each were used for CD4 naive and CD4 memory, two plates were used for CD8 naive, and one plate was used for CD8 memory. Libraries were prepared and TCR repertoires were sequenced by different laboratories using diverse techniques, in order to increase sequencing depth and limit assay-specific biases. What the authors observed across the whole study: Across four donors, around 5% of naive CD4, roughly 3.4% of naive CD8, 2.3% of memory CD4, and under 0.45% of memory CD8 clonotypes were shared. Incomplete sequencing was indicated by rarefaction of sorted-subset datasets, despite the large sequencing depth. The small number of donors limited the genetic and exposure-history diversity represented. Higher generation probabilities were observed for clonotypes shared by all four sorted-subset donors than for non-shared clonotypes. Larger estimated clonotype richness was generally found for naive subsets than for memory subsets. Pairwise subsampling indicated that sequencing depth was expected to affect the degree of clonotype sharing among donors. Only blood was sampled, and tissue TCR repertoires likely differ from those in blood.

The germline V gene sets CDR1 to MNHEY and CDR2 to SVGAGI. After removal of 5 bases from V and 5 bases from J, the junction retains 7 bases not matched to a gene. The CDR3 spans 15 residues, from the cysteine through the phenylalanine. Only CDR3 DNA is held: 45 bases, read in frame from base 1. CD8 naive samples consisted of CD45RO-negative cells that were positively selected for CCR7, yielding a CD45RA+CCR7+ population without TemRA cells. The donors were healthy, HIV-negative adults with no recently reported acute infections or vaccinations. Only Caucasian adults living in Nashville, Tennessee, USA were represented among the donors. Blood was collected by leukapheresis, and PBMCs were isolated by Ficoll-Histopaque density gradient centrifugation and then cryopreserved in liquid nitrogen vapor phase. Purity and quantity of every magnetically sorted T cell population were checked by analytical flow cytometry. Each sorted fraction had its genomic DNA isolated and then quantified by UV absorbance on a Nanodrop 2000c.

On this clone itself: Its antigen is not yet known. No much larger clone is present one base from it, and per-base qualities are unavailable.

TCR CDR3 regions were amplified from genomic DNA by multiplex PCR using the deep immunoSEQ assay. Extracted genomic DNA from each cell subset was distributed evenly across all wells of several immunoSEQ 96-well plates, and each plate was treated as a replicate. Each replicate PCR for sorted subsets received roughly 0.2 ug genomic DNA, equal to some 32,000 T cell genomes. Purified libraries were measured with a Qubit 3.0 fluorometer, size-checked on a Bioanalyzer 2100, and measured again with the KAPA Library Quantification kit. A separate single-read 150-cycle Illumina NextSeq 550 flow cell was used to sequence each immunoSEQ 96-well plate. The paper's data handling went like this. The immunoSEQ output contained only junctional sequences without quality scores, so filtering could not match that applied to full-length reads. To assign V/J genes and CDR3, sequences were annotated using PyIR, a Python wrapper for IgBLAST v1.9, with IMGT germline references. Any read was removed if the V/J assignment was weak (E-value above 1e-6), the CDR3 was missing, or the read contained stop codons, out-of-frame junctions, or ambiguous translated residues. A V3J clonotype was defined by an identical inferred V gene, J gene, and CDR3 amino acid sequence. Percentage overlap between repertoires was computed as shared unique clonotypes divided by the size of the smaller repertoire. Richness of each repertoire was evaluated using RTK rarefaction, the Chao1 estimator, and Recon v2.1 estimates of unobserved clonotypes. For all TCRbeta clonotypes obtained by the gDNA method from a handful of donors, generation probabilities were computed with OLGA. TCRdb limited this immuneACCESS table to in-frame rearrangements with V and J called. A share of clones is missing; checked studies link under half to unresolved V genes, and the rest is unexplained. The DNA gave D and trimming, while V, J and clone size come from that table. For this sample there are about 590,000 clones; over 95% appear just once. The ten largest clones represent 0.11% of the sample.

The rearrangement combines TRBV6-5 with TRBJ2-1; the junction holds 9 bases that match TRBD2. This clonotype originated in a woman in her twenties or thirties in good health. The sequenced sample consisted of naive CD8+ T cells sorted from blood. The cell subset or site tag for this specimen amounts to: CD45RA+CCR7+. The bases are TGTGCCAGCAGTATTAGCGGGAGTCGAAACAATGAGCAGTTCTTC. Translation gives CASSISGSRNNEQFF.